Shown below are 24 T cell receptor beta chains from a single sample sequenced in a study of blood T cell repertoires in COVID-19. The repertoire was sequenced with immunoSEQ multiplex PCR; TCRdb's copy has only in-frame clones and lacks some. The table lists 9,000 to 10,000 clones, roughly four fifths of them singletons, with more than 35% in the top ten. Sequencing was done on a sample of peripheral blood. All receptors come from a human donor in a cohort sampled during active COVID-19.

The chain employs TRBV7-8 and TRBJ1-1, with D possibly being TRBD1 (6 bases). Germline V lookup: CDR1 SGHVS, CDR2 FQNEAQ. Trimming removed 2 bases at V and 9 bases at J, with 10 bases between. The CDR3 spans 12 residues. The CDR3 DNA reads as TGTGCCAGCAGCTTAACGGGGACAAAAGCTTTCTTT. Translation gives CASSLTGTKAFF.

The chain recombines TRBV12-3 or TRBV12-4 with TRBJ2-5; perhaps TRBD1 as D (7 bases). The CDR3 consists of 13 residues. The V gene lost 6 bases and the J gene lost 5 bases, with 13 bases spanning the gap. The CDR3 here is CASRGDSGETQYF. CDR3 DNA sequence: TGTGCCAGCAGGGGGGACAGCGGGGAGACCCAGTACTTC.

CDR3 nucleotides: TGTGCCAGCAGTTTATTCCCGGTGCGACTTTCTGGGGCCAACGTCCTGACTTTC. Its translation is CASSLFPVRLSGANVLTF. The gene calls are TRBV27 and TRBJ2-6; D ambiguous. Germline V gives CDR1 MNHEY, CDR2 SMNVEV (reference sequence). V lost 1 base and J lost 1, with 14 bases in between. The CDR3 is 18 residues long.

The chain joins TRBV11-2 to TRBJ1-4; 7 bases are a match to TRBD1. This CDR3 comprises 16 residues. CDR1 is SGHAT and CDR2 is FQNNGV in the germline V gene. The V gene end was trimmed by 5 bases and the J gene end by 5 bases; junction bases not matched to a gene: 11. CDR3 in amino acids: CASSPRWGQKNEKLFF. DNA for the CDR3: TGTGCCAGCAGCCCACGATGGGGACAGAAAAATGAAAAACTGTTTTTT.

The V gene is TRBV3-1 (or the pseudogene TRBV3-2), the J gene TRBJ1-3; D is undetermined. The germline gives CDR1 LGHDT, CDR2 YNNKEL (reference sequence). The CDR3 is made up of 12 amino acids. Trimming cost V 4 bases and J 3 bases, with 4 bases left between them. The DNA of the CDR3 is TGTGCCAGCAGCCCATTTGGAAACACCATATATTTT. This sequence encodes CASSPFGNTIYF.

DNA for the CDR3: TGTGCCAGCAGCGTGGCTAGCCTCTCCTACAATGAGCAGTTCTTC. Translating gives CASSVASLSYNEQFF. The gene calls are TRBV6-6 and TRBJ2-1, with D perhaps TRBD2 (5 bases). CDR1 is MNHNY, CDR2 SVGAGI, per germline (reference sequence). Trimming left V 6 bases short and J 0 bases short, with 12 bases between. This CDR3 spans 15 amino acids.

The rearrangement links TRBV4-1 to TRBJ1-1; D gene uncertain. This CDR3 comprises 12 residues. V lost 7 bases to trimming and J lost 1 base, with 7 bases between them. Germline assignment: CDR1 MGHRA and CDR2 YSYEKL. The CDR3 protein is CASTRGNTEAFF. CDR3 nucleotides: TGCGCCAGCACCCGCGGGAACACTGAAGCTTTCTTT.

The V gene is TRBV15, the J gene TRBJ1-1; TRBD1 matches 8 bases. The V and J ends lost 0 bases and 3 bases, in that order; junction bases with no gene match: 15. Germline V gene data show CDR1 as LNHNV and CDR2 as YYDKDF (reference sequence). The CDR3 runs 19 residues. The CDR3 is CATSRDAGQGRIGYTEAFF. CDR3 nucleotides: TGTGCCACCAGCAGAGATGCAGGACAGGGTCGTATCGGGTACACTGAAGCTTTCTTT. Full variable domain (missing parts from reference TRBV15 and TRBJ1-1): DAMVIQNPRYQVTQFGKPVTLSCSQTLNHNVMYWYQQKSSQAPKLLFHYYDKDFNNEADTPDNFQSRRPNTSFCFLDIRSPGLGDTAMYLCATSRDAGQGRIGYTEAFFGQGTRLTVV.

This clone was seen a handful of times. The chain has TRBV7-9 and TRBJ1-2; 7 bases align to TRBD1. This CDR3 region has 15 residues. Germline lookup yields CDR1 SEHNR and CDR2 FQNEAQ (reference sequence). V shed 4 bases and J 5 bases; nucleotides not matched to a gene: 10. The CDR3 DNA is TGTGCCAGCAGCTCAAGCGACCAGGGGGTGTATGGCTACACCTTC. Translation gives CASSSSDQGVYGYTF.

This chain joins TRBV7-8 and TRBJ2-7; D is possibly TRBD1 (5 bases). Germline V gene sequence: CDR1 SGHVS, CDR2 FQNEAQ. V gave up 2 bases and J gave up 0 bases, with 11 bases separating them. This CDR3 comprises 15 residues. This CDR3 reads CASSLRNTGSYEQYF. The DNA of the CDR3 is TGTGCCAGCAGCTTACGAAATACAGGCTCCTACGAGCAGTACTTC. Variable domain in full (rest from reference TRBV7-8 and TRBJ2-7): GAGVSQSPRYKVAKRGQDVALRCDPISGHVSLFWYQQALGQGPEFLTYFQNEAQLDKSGLPSDRFFAERPEGSVSTLKIQRTQQEDSAVYLCASSLRNTGSYEQYFGPGTRLTVT.

This chain connects TRBV5-1 to TRBJ2-5; D perhaps matches TRBD1 (6 bases). The CDR3 spans 15 residues. Deletions cut 0 bases from V and 2 bases from J, with 11 bases between. In germline, CDR1 is SGHRS, CDR2 YFSETQ. The DNA of the CDR3 is TGCGCCAGCAGCTTGGAGGGGACAAGTCAAGAGACCCAGTACTTC. Translation gives CASSLEGTSQETQYF.

This clone was seen a single time. The chain is built from TRBV7-9 and TRBJ1-1; D ambiguous. Trimming shortened V by 6 bases and J by 2 bases, and 13 bases separated the two germline ends. This CDR3 is built from 14 residues. Germline CDR1 is SEHNR and CDR2 is FQNEAQ (reference sequence). The DNA for the CDR3 is TGTGCCAGCAGACAACAGCAAAAAAACACTGAAGCTTTCTTT. Translating gives CASRQQQKNTEAFF.

The rearrangement uses TRBV7-3 and TRBJ2-5; 10 positions match TRBD2. This CDR3 has 15 residues. J lost 4 bases, V lost 5 bases, and 7 bases had no gene match. CDR1 and CDR2 from the germline V gene are SGHTA and FQGTGA. The CDR3 sequence is CASSLSGGAGETQYF. Written as DNA, the CDR3 is TGTGCCAGCAGCCTAAGCGGGGGGGCAGGAGAGACCCAGTACTTC.

The chain has TRBV4-1 and TRBJ1-2; possible D gene TRBD1, 5 bases. This CDR3 has 14 amino acids. Germline V gene lookup returns CDR1 MGHRA and CDR2 YSYEKL. Trimming left V 1 base short and J 5 bases short, with 11 bases between. CDR3 residues: CASSQGAGIYGYTF. CDR3 nucleotides: TGCGCCAGCAGCCAAGGGGCAGGGATATATGGCTACACCTTC.

This sequence joins TRBV3-1 (or the pseudogene TRBV3-2) and TRBJ1-5, with 7 bases aligning to TRBD1. V lost 1 base, J lost 7 bases, and 4 bases stayed unmatched. Germline CDR1 reads LGHDT; CDR2 reads YNNKEL (reference sequence). This CDR3 is 14 amino acids long. The CDR3 nucleotides are TGTGCCAGCAGCCAAGTTATCAGGGGGCAGCCCCAGCATTTT. Its translation: CASSQVIRGQPQHF.

The V gene is TRBV5-5, the J gene TRBJ1-6, with D uncertain. Germline-derived CDR1 and CDR2 are SGHKS and YYEKEE (reference sequence). The germline V and J ends were trimmed by 0 bases and 7 bases, with 8 bases remaining between them. This CDR3 comprises 14 residues. The CDR3 DNA reads TGTGCCAGCAGCTTGGTTCAGAAGAATTCACCCCTCCACTTT. It translates to CASSLVQKNSPLHF.

J is TRBJ1-2 and V is TRBV18; weak D call: TRBD1 (5 bases). The length of the CDR3 is 15 residues. Germline V gives CDR1 KGHSH, CDR2 LQKENI. V was clipped by 3 bases and J by 3 bases, with 14 bases between them. CDR3 amino acids: CASSPWTREDYGYTF. The CDR3 DNA reads as TGTGCCAGCTCACCGTGGACCAGGGAAGACTATGGCTACACCTTC.

The chain employs TRBV6-5 and TRBJ2-2, with 7 bases aligning to TRBD1. The length of the CDR3 is 15 residues. Germline lookup yields CDR1 MNHEY and CDR2 SVGAGI. The V and J ends lost 6 bases and 6 bases, in that order; junction bases with no gene match: 10. CDR3 loop: CASREGAQVAGELFF. The CDR3 bases are TGTGCCAGCAGAGAGGGGGCGCAGGTGGCCGGGGAGCTGTTTTTT.

The V and J genes are TRBV7-8 and TRBJ2-3, with 13 nucleotides matching TRBD2. The CDR3 sequence is 15 residues long. Germline assignment: CDR1 SGHVS and CDR2 FQNEAQ. The trim removed 6 bases at V and 6 bases at J, leaving 6 bases unmatched. CDR3 loop: CASRAGLAGIDTQYF. CDR3 DNA: TGTGCCAGCAGGGCGGGACTAGCGGGGATCGATACGCAGTATTTT.

The CDR3 sequence is CASRGPSGANVLTF. In DNA, the CDR3 is TGTGCCAGCAGGGGCCCCTCTGGGGCCAACGTCCTGACTTTC. The chain is built from TRBV2 and TRBJ2-6; D not resolved. The CDR3 spans 14 residues. The ends were cut back, 6 bases at V and 0 bases at J, with 6 bases in the middle. The germline V gene encodes CDR1 SNHLY and CDR2 FYNNEI.

The V call is TRBV2, the J call TRBJ1-3, with 7 bases matching TRBD1. This CDR3 comprises 14 residues. Trimming cost V 5 bases and J 5 bases; bases outside gene matches: 6. The germline gives CDR1 SNHLY, CDR2 FYNNEI. CDR3 residues: CASSNRGGRNTIYF. The CDR3 nucleotides read TGTGCCAGCAGTAACAGGGGCGGTAGAAACACCATATATTTT.

The chain links TRBV2 to TRBJ2-7; 8 bases match TRBD1. The CDR3 is made up of 14 amino acids. Germline CDR1 is SNHLY and CDR2 is FYNNEI. The ends lost 6 bases at V and 7 bases at J; junction bases unmatched: 11. The CDR3 DNA reads as TGTGCCAGCAGCGACAGGGGTTTATCGGGGGAGCAGTACTTC. Translated, it gives CASSDRGLSGEQYF.

This clone came up a few times. The chain uses TRBV6-5 and TRBJ2-7, with 7 positions matching TRBD1. Germline lookup yields CDR1 MNHEY and CDR2 SVGAGI. V trimming: 10 bases; J trimming: 6 bases; junction bases outside the gene matches: 6. This CDR3 has 11 residues. The DNA of the CDR3 is TGTGCCACCGGACAGGTTATCGAGCAGTACTTC. This gives the protein CATGQVIEQYF.

The J gene is TRBJ1-6, the V gene TRBV28, with 7 bases that match TRBD1. CDR1 is MDHEN and CDR2 is SYDVKM in the germline V gene. CDR3 length: 14 residues. V gave up 5 bases and J gave up 13 bases; unmatched junction bases: 11. CDR3 protein: CASSPRDSPWPLHF. The CDR3 coding sequence is TGTGCCAGCAGTCCCCGGGACAGCCCCTGGCCCCTCCACTTT.